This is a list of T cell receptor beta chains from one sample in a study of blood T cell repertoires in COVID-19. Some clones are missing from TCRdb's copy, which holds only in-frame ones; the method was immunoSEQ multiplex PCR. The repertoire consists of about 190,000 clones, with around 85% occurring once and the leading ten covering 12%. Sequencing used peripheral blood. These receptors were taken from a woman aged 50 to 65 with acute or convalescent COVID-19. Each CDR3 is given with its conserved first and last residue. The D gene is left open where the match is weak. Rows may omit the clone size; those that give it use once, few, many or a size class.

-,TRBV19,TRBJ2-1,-,CASSIGSELANEQFF,TGTGCCAGTAGTATCGGGTCCGAACTCGCAAATGAGCAGTTCTTC
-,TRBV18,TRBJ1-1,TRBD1,CASSGTGGTEAFF,TGTGCCAGCTCCGGGACAGGCGGCACTGAAGCTTTCTTT
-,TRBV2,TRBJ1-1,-,CATRRERYTEAFF,TGTGCCACCCGACGGGAGAGGTACACTGAAGCTTTCTTT
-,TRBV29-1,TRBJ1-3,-,CSVADDYTIYF,TGCAGCGTTGCCGATGACTACACCATATATTTT
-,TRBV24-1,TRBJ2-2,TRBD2,CATSSGGPIGELFF,TGTGCCACCTCATCGGGGGGGCCCATCGGGGAGCTGTTTTTT
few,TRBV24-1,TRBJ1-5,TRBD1,CATSDSWTGVGNQPQHF,TGTGCCACCAGTGATTCATGGACAGGGGTGGGGAATCAGCCCCAGCATTTT
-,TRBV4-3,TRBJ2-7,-,CASSRQEGGGTHYEQYF,TGCGCCAGCAGCCGGCAAGAGGGAGGAGGAACCCACTACGAGCAGTACTTC
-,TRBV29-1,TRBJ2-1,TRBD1,CSVTPGQGSYNEQFF,TGCAGCGTAACACCGGGACAGGGGAGCTACAATGAGCAGTTCTTC
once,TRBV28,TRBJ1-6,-,CASSNTMGDNYNSPLHF,TGTGCCAGCAGTAATACCATGGGGGACAACTATAATTCACCCCTCCACTTT
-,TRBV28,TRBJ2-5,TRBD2,CASSLLAGGEETQYF,TGTGCCAGCAGTTTACTAGCGGGAGGTGAGGAGACCCAGTACTTC
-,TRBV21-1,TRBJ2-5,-,CASSKGGSVVETQYF,TGTGCCAGCAGCAAGGGGGGGTCCGTGGTAGAGACCCAGTACTTC
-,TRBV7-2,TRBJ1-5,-,CASSFQAHSSYQPQHF,TGTGCCAGCAGTTTTCAGGCCCATTCTTCCTATCAGCCCCAGCATTTT
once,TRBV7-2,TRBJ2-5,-,CASSVGYETQYF,TGTGCCAGCAGCGTCGGGTATGAGACCCAGTACTTC
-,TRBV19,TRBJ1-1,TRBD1,CASSPQPRGTGKEAFF,TGTGCCAGTAGTCCTCAGCCCCGCGGGACAGGGAAGGAAGCTTTCTTT
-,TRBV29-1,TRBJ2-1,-,CSVDGNRGNEQFF,TGCAGCGTCGACGGAAACCGCGGCAATGAGCAGTTCTTC
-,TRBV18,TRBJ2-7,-,CASSPLGIGGYEQYF,TGTGCCAGCTCCCCCTTAGGTATCGGGGGCTACGAGCAGTACTTC
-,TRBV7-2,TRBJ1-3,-,CASRASRTGSGNTIYF,TGTGCCAGCAGGGCATCAAGGACTGGCTCTGGAAACACCATATATTTT
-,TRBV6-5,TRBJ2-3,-,CASSSNIEGTQYF,TGTGCCAGCAGTTCAAACATAGAGGGTACGCAGTATTTT
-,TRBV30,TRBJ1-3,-,CACLGGSGNTIYF,TGTGCCTGCCTGGGGGGATCAGGAAACACCATATATTTT
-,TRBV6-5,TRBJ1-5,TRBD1,CASSGGQYNQPQHF,TGTGCCAGCTCAGGGGGACAGTATAATCAGCCCCAGCATTTT
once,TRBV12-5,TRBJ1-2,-,CASGSPRGSTSNYGYTF,TGTGCTAGTGGTTCGCCCCGTGGCAGTACCTCTAACTATGGCTACACCTTC
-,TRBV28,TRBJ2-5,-,CASTPPGRSGETQYF,TGTGCCAGCACCCCCCCAGGGAGGAGTGGAGAGACCCAGTACTTC
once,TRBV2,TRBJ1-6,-,CASSEFGGAGNSPLHF,TGTGCCAGCAGTGAATTCGGGGGGGCAGGTAATTCACCCCTCCACTTT
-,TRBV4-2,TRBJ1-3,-,CASSQDLQDRNTIYF,TGTGCCAGCAGCCAAGATTTACAGGACAGAAACACCATATATTTT
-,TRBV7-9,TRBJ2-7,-,CASSFPNYEQYF,TGTGCCAGCAGCTTCCCTAACTACGAGCAGTACTTC
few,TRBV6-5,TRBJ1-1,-,CASSPDRFMNTEAFF,TGTGCCAGCAGCCCAGACAGGTTCATGAACACTGAAGCTTTCTTT
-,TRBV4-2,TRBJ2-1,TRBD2,CASSQELAGGYNEQFF,TGTGCCAGCAGCCAAGAACTAGCGGGGGGGTACAATGAGCAGTTCTTC
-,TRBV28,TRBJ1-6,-,CASSRGGLSRSNSPLHF,TGTGCCAGCAGCCGCGGCGGGTTAAGTAGGTCGAATTCACCCCTCCACTTT
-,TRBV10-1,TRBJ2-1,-,CASSESRGYGHNEQFF,TGCGCCAGCAGTGAGTCACGGGGGTACGGGCACAATGAGCAGTTCTTC
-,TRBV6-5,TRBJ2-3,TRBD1,CASSYRGTGLDTQYF,TGTGCCAGCAGTTACCGAGGGACAGGGTTAGATACGCAGTATTTT
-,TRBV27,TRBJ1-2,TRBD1,CASRRLTGDGYTF,TGTGCCAGCAGGAGACTCACAGGGGATGGCTACACCTTC
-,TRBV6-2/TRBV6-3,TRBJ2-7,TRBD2,CASSYPGLADYEQYF,TGTGCCAGCAGTTACCCGGGACTAGCGGACTACGAGCAGTACTTC
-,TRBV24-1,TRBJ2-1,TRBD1,CATSDPGTGGVNEQFF,TGTGCCACCAGTGACCCGGGGACAGGGGGAGTAAATGAGCAGTTCTTC
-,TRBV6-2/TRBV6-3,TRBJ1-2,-,CASSSQENYGYTF,TGTGCCAGCAGTTCGCAGGAAAACTATGGCTACACCTTC
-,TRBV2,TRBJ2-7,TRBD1,CASTEPGGQGATLYF,TGTGCCAGCACGGAACCGGGGGGACAGGGGGCGACTTTGTACTTC
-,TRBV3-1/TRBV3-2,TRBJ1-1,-,CASSQRGSNTEAFF,TGTGCCAGCAGCCAAAGGGGATCGAACACTGAAGCTTTCTTT
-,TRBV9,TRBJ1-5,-,CASSVDPDQPQHF,TGTGCCAGCAGCGTAGATCCAGATCAGCCCCAGCATTTT
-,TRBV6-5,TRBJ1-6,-,CASRRAINSPLHF,TGTGCCAGCAGGAGGGCGATAAATTCACCCCTCCACTTT
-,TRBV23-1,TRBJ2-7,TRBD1,CASGTQVGTGALYEQYF,TGCGCCAGCGGAACACAGGTAGGGACAGGGGCGCTGTACGAGCAGTACTTC
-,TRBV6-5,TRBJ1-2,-,CASRDTGPYGYTF,TGTGCCAGCAGAGATACAGGGCCCTATGGCTACACCTTC
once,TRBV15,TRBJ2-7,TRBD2,CATSPPGAGGQYEQYF,TGTGCCACCAGCCCGCCCGGAGCGGGAGGGCAATACGAGCAGTACTTC
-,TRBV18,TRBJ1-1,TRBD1,CASSLYQGAGSEAFF,TGTGCCAGCTCACTCTACCAGGGGGCCGGCTCTGAAGCTTTCTTT